Each of the 17 T cell receptor beta chains below was sequenced from the same sample in a study of blood T cell repertoires in COVID-19. Data came from immunoSEQ multiplex PCR; TCRdb stores just in-frame clones and leaves some out. This table has fewer than 110,000 clones, 75% to 90% appearing once. Sequencing was performed on peripheral blood. The receptor set was obtained from a human donor in a cohort sampled during active or convalescent COVID-19.

This chain links TRBV7-2 with TRBJ1-4; 8 positions match TRBD1. V trimming: 5 bases; J trimming: 7 bases; junction bases outside the gene matches: 12. The germline V gene has CDR1 SGHTA and CDR2 FQGNSA. This CDR3 spans 16 amino acids. The CDR3 nucleotides read TGTGCCAGCAGCCTTGGACAGGGAATGATAGGTGAAAAACTGTTTTTT. Translating gives CASSLGQGMIGEKLFF.

The chain couples TRBV19 to TRBJ2-7; D perhaps matches TRBD2 (5 bases). The CDR3 sequence is 13 residues long. V was clipped by 5 bases and J by 3 bases, with 11 bases between them. Germline CDR1 and CDR2: LNHDA and SQIVND (reference sequence). CDR3 nucleotides: TGTGCCAGTAGTGCGGGTCGAGGCTACGAGCAGTACTTC. Amino acids: CASSAGRGYEQYF.

This chain links TRBV28 with TRBJ1-2; no clear D gene. Trimming took off 5 bases at V and 5 bases at J, with 12 bases between the two ends. CDR1 is MDHEN and CDR2 is SYDVKM in the germline V gene. CDR3 size: 13 residues. The CDR3 DNA reads as TGTGCCAGCAGTCTCGGGATCCAATATGGCTACACCTTC. Its translation is CASSLGIQYGYTF.

The chain links TRBV5-1 to TRBJ2-5; 13 nucleotides match TRBD2. Trimming removed 4 bases from V and 2 bases from J; junction bases left unmatched: 8. This CDR3 region has 17 residues. Germline V gene data show CDR1 as SGHRS and CDR2 as YFSETQ. CDR3 DNA: TGCGCCAGCAGCCTCGGGACTAGCGGGGCACGACAAGAGACCCAGTACTTC. As protein: CASSLGTSGARQETQYF. Full variable domain (remainder filled in from reference TRBV5-1 and TRBJ2-5): KAGVTQTPRYLIKTRGQQVTLSCSPISGHRSVSWYQQTPGQGLQFLFEYFSETQRNKGNFPGRFSGRQFSNSRSEMNVSTLELGDSALYLCASSLGTSGARQETQYFGPGTRLLVL.

The chain employs TRBV4-1 and TRBJ1-3; D might be TRBD1 (6 bases). CDR1 is MGHRA and CDR2 is YSYEKL in the germline V gene. V gave up 1 base and J gave up 0 bases, with 19 bases separating them. The CDR3 has 19 residues. The CDR3 region is CASSQVGGRSSISGNTIYF. CDR3 nucleotides: TGCGCCAGCAGCCAAGTTGGGGGCCGCTCCTCTATCTCTGGAAACACCATATATTTT.

The chain combines TRBV29-1 with TRBJ2-3; 13 bases agree with TRBD2. This CDR3 is 14 amino acids long. Unmatched junction bases numbered 5, after V lost 7 bases and J lost 4 bases. CDR1 is SQVTM and CDR2 is ANQGSEA in the germline V gene. The CDR3: CSARTSGGPDTQYF. Written as DNA, the CDR3 is TGCAGCGCAAGGACTAGCGGGGGCCCAGATACGCAGTATTTT.

The CDR3 nucleotides are TGTGCCAGCAGCCCGGGGACAGGGCTTAAAGCTTTCTTT. Its translation is CASSPGTGLKAFF. V usage is TRBV11-3 and J usage is TRBJ1-1; 9 bases fit TRBD1. The CDR3 has 13 residues. J gave up 9 bases and V 5 bases, and 7 bases lay outside the gene matches. Germline V gene data show CDR1 as SGHNT and CDR2 as YENEEA.

This chain joins TRBV28 and TRBJ1-1, with D possibly TRBD1 on 6 matching bases. V lost 7 bases to trimming and J lost 5 bases, with 14 bases between them. CDR3 length: 13 residues. From germline, CDR1 is MDHEN and CDR2 SYDVKM. The CDR3 sequence is CASNKQGGTEAFF. The CDR3 DNA reads TGTGCCAGCAATAAACAGGGAGGGACTGAAGCTTTCTTT.

This chain connects TRBV9 to TRBJ1-6; 8 nucleotides line up with TRBD1. CDR3 length: 15 residues. V dropped 4 bases and J dropped 10; count of bases not matched to a gene: 10. Germline V gene sequence: CDR1 SGDLS, CDR2 YYNGEE. CDR3 nucleotides: TGTGCCAGCAGCCTGTCCGGACAGGGTGGATCACCCCTCCACTTT. It codes for CASSLSGQGGSPLHF.

V usage is TRBV7-8 and J usage is TRBJ2-7; D unclear. Trimming pared 0 bases from V and 2 bases from J, leaving 8 bases between. CDR3 length: 14 amino acids. CDR1 is SGHVS, CDR2 FQNEAQ, per germline. The DNA of the CDR3 is TGTGCCAGCAGCTTAGCGATTGAGGCCTACGAGCAGTACTTC. As protein: CASSLAIEAYEQYF.

The chain combines TRBV21-1 with TRBJ2-4; the table's D call of TRBD1 was not tested on the DNA. TRBV21-1 represents a pseudogene. The CDR3 is 15 residues long. The CDR3 reads CASSTSPGAADIQYF. The DNA for the CDR3 is TGTGCCAGCAGCACTTCACCAGGGGCGGCGGACATTCAGTACTTC.

CDR3 bases: TGTGCCAGCAGCGATCGACCGGGACAGGGGGCAACCTACGAGCAGTACTTC. Its translation: CASSDRPGQGATYEQYF. The chain joins TRBV5-5 to TRBJ2-7; 12 nucleotides match TRBD1. The CDR3 length is 17 residues. V gave up 4 bases and J gave up 2 bases; unmatched junction bases: 10. Germline V lookup: CDR1 SGHKS, CDR2 YYEKEE (reference sequence).

The gene calls are TRBV24-1 and TRBJ1-1, with TRBD1 identical over 9 bases. CDR1 is KGHDR and CDR2 is SFDVKD in the germline V gene. This CDR3 comprises 17 residues. V was pared by 4 bases and J by 3 bases, with 11 bases of the junction left unmatched. CDR3 sequence: CATSEPQGAVEDTEAFF. In nucleotides, the CDR3 is TGTGCCACCAGTGAACCACAGGGGGCTGTGGAGGACACTGAAGCTTTCTTT.

This chain uses TRBV5-1 with TRBJ1-2, with TRBD1 matching 10 bases. The trim removed 3 bases at V and 3 bases at J, leaving 5 bases unmatched. The CDR3 spans 15 residues. In germline, CDR1 is SGHRS, CDR2 YFSETQ. The DNA of the CDR3 is TGCGCCAGCAGCTCCCGGGACAGGGGTGACTATGGCTACACCTTC. This sequence encodes CASSSRDRGDYGYTF.

In this sample, this clone turned up many times. The chain carries TRBV10-1 and TRBJ2-7, with 9 bases lining up with TRBD1. Trimming cost V 4 bases and J 7 bases; bases outside gene matches: 2. This CDR3 is 12 amino acids long. The germline V gene encodes CDR1 WNHNN and CDR2 SYGVQD (reference sequence). DNA for the CDR3: TGCGCCAGCAGTGCAGACAGGGGGGAGCAGTACTTC. Its protein product is CASSADRGEQYF.

The gene calls are TRBV5-6 and TRBJ2-1, with 7 bases matching TRBD1. V lost 0 bases, J lost 3 bases, and 12 bases stayed unmatched. The CDR3 contains 18 residues. Germline V lookup: CDR1 SGHDT, CDR2 YYEEEE. CDR3 bases: TGTGCCAGCAGCTTGGCCCTTCACAGGGGAATTGGCTACAATGAGCAGTTCTTC. This codes for CASSLALHRGIGYNEQFF.

V usage is TRBV10-3 and J usage is TRBJ2-1; D is perhaps TRBD2 (5 bases). The germline V gene has CDR1 ENHRY and CDR2 SYGVKD. The ends were cut back, 2 bases at V and 12 bases at J, with 14 bases in the middle. The CDR3 covers 13 residues. This CDR3 reads CAISEREGLGQFF. CDR3 coding DNA: TGTGCCATCAGTGAGCGTGAGGGATTGGGGCAGTTCTTC.